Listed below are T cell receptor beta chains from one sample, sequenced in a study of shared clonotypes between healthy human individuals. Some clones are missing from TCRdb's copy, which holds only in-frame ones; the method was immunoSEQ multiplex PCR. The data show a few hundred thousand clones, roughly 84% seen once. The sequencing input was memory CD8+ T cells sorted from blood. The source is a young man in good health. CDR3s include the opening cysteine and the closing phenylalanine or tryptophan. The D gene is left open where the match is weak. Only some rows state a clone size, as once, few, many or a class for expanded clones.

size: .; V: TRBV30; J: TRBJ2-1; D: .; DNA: TGTGCCTGGAGTGTAGGTCTATCCTACAATGAGCAGTTCTTC; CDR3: CAWSVGLSYNEQFF
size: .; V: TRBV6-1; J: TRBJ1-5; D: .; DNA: TGTGCCAGCAGGCCGGGACTATGGAATCAGCCCCAGCATTTT; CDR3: CASRPGLWNQPQHF
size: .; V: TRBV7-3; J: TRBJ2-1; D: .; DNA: TGTGCCAGCAGCTTGGGGCTTGACAATGAGCAGTTCTTC; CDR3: CASSLGLDNEQFF
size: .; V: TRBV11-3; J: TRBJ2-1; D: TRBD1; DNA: TGTGCCAGCAGCTTAGGGGGACAGGGATTGAATGAGCAGTTCTTC; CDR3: CASSLGGQGLNEQFF
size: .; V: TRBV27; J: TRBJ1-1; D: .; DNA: TGTGCCAGCAGTTTAGGACAGAGGAACACTGAAGCTTTCTTT; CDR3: CASSLGQRNTEAFF
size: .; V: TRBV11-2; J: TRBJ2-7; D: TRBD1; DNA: TGTGCCAGCAGCCTATCTCTGGGGACAGGGTATCCCGAGCAGTACTTC; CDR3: CASSLSLGTGYPEQYF
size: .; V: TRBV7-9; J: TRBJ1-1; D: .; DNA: TGTGCCAGCAGCTTAGTTACCCCCATGAACACTGAAGCTTTCTTT; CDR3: CASSLVTPMNTEAFF
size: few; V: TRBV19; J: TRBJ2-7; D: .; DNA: TGTGCCAGTAGTATCTACGGGACTTCCTACGAGCAGTACTTC; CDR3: CASSIYGTSYEQYF
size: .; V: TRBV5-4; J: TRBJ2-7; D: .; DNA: TGTGCCAGCAGCTTGAAGAGCCACGAGCAGTACTTC; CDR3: CASSLKSHEQYF
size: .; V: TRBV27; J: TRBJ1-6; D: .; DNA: TGTGCCAGCAGAGAAACAGGCTTAAATTCACCCCTCCACTTT; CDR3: CASRETGLNSPLHF
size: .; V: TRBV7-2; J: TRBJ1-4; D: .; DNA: TGTGCCAGCAGCCCTCTTACTTTGAGCGGGGTGCTGGGTAATGAAAAACTGTTTTTT; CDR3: CASSPLTLSGVLGNEKLFF
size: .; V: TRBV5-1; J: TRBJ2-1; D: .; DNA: TGCGCCAGCAGCACACGAAGGGTCTTCAATGAGCAGTTCTTC; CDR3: CASSTRRVFNEQFF
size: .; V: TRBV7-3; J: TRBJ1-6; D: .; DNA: TGTGCCAGCAGCTCAGACATCTATAATTCACCCCTCCACTTT; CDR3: CASSSDIYNSPLHF
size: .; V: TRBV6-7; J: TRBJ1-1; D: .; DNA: TGTGCCAGCAATGAAGCACCAGGATCGAACACTGAAGCTTTCTTT; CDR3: CASNEAPGSNTEAFF
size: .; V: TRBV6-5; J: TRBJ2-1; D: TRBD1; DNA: TGTGCCAGCAGTTACTCGGAACCAGGGGGCTTTAGGGAGCAGTTCTTC; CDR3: CASSYSEPGGFREQFF
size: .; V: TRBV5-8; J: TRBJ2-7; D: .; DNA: TGTGCCAGCAGCTTGATACAGGGCCACGAGCAGTACTTC; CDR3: CASSLIQGHEQYF
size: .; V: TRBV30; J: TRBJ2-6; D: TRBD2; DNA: TGTGCCTGGAGTTCCGGGACTATGTACGAGGTCCTGACTTTC; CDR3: CAWSSGTMYEVLTF
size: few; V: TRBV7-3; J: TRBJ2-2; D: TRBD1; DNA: TGTGCCAGCAGATTGGACAGGGCGGACACCGGGGAGCTGTTTTTT; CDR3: CASRLDRADTGELFF
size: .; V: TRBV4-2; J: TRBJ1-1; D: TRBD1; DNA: TGTGCCAGCAGCCACACAGGGGGCCGGGACACTGAAGCTTTCTTT; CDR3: CASSHTGGRDTEAFF
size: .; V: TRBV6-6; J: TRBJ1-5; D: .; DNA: TGTGCCAGCAGACCCGTCGGGGACAGCAATCAGCCCCAGCATTTT; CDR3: CASRPVGDSNQPQHF
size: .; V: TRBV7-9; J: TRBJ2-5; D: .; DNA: TGTGCCAGCAGCCCGAGGAGGAGAGGAGAGACCCAGTACTTC; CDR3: CASSPRRRGETQYF
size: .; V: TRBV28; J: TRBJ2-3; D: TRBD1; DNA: TGTGCCAGCAGTTTCGGACAGGCTGGGTTGGATACGCAGTATTTT; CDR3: CASSFGQAGLDTQYF
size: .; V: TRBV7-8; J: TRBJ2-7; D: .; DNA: TGTGCCAGCAGCTTAGACCCCCACCACCCACATTACGAGCAGTACTTC; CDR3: CASSLDPHHPHYEQYF
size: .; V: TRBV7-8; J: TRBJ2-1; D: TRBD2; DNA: TGTGCCAGCAGCTTGGGATTAATCCTAGCGGGTAGCTCCTACAATGAGCAGTTCTTC; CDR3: CASSLGLILAGSSYNEQFF
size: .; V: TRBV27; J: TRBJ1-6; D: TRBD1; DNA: TGTGCCAGCAGTCAGGGGGTCAATTCACCCCTCCACTTT; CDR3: CASSQGVNSPLHF
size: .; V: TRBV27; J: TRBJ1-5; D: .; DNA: TGTGCCAGCAGTTTATCGAGTGGGGCAGGGCATCAGCCCCAGCATTTT; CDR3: CASSLSSGAGHQPQHF
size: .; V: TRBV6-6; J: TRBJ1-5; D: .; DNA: TGTGCCAGCAGCCACAGGGCGAGGAGCAATCAGCCCCAGCATTTT; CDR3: CASSHRARSNQPQHF
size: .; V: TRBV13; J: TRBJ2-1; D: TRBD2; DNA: TGTGCCAGCAGTCCTTGGACTAGCGGGAATGAGCAGTTCTTC; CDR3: CASSPWTSGNEQFF
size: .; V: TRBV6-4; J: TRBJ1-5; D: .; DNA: TGTGCCAGCAGTGAAAGGGGTGGACAGCCCCAGCATTTT; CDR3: CASSERGGQPQHF
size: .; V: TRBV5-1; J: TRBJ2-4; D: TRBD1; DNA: TGCGCCAGCAGCTCCGGGACAGGGGGCCTGGGCCAAAACATTCAGTACTTC; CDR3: CASSSGTGGLGQNIQYF
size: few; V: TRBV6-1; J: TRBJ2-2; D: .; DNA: TGTGCCGGCCTTGGGGCCGGGGAGCTGTTTTTT; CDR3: CAGLGAGELFF
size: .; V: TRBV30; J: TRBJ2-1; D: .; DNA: TGTGCCTGGAGGCCATTATCGGAGGTCTCCTACAATGAGCAGTTCTTC; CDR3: CAWRPLSEVSYNEQFF
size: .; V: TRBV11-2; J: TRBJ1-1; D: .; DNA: TGTGCCAGCAGCAAAGAGGGGCCCCACACTGAAGCTTTCTTT; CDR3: CASSKEGPHTEAFF
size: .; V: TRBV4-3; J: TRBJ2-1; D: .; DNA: TGCGCCAGCAGCCAAGACGCACTAGTGTACAATGAGCAGTTCTTC; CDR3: CASSQDALVYNEQFF
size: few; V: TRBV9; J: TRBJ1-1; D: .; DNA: TGTGCCAGCAAATCAGGGGTAGGGGACACTGAAGCTTTCTTT; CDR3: CASKSGVGDTEAFF
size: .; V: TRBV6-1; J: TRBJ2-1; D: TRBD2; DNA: TGTGCCAGCAGTGAATGGACTAGCGGCTACAATGAGCAGTTCTTC; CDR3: CASSEWTSGYNEQFF
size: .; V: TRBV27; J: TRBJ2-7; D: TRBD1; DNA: TGTGCCAGCAGTACCTCGGGACAGTCCTCTCAGCAGTACTTC; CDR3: CASSTSGQSSQQYF
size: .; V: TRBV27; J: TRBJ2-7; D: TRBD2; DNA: TGTGCCAGCAGTACCCCCGGACTAGCGGGATTAGCCTACGAGCAGTACTTC; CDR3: CASSTPGLAGLAYEQYF
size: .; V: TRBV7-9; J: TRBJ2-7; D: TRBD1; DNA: TGTGCCAGCAGCTTAGGGACAGGGAGTGACGAGCAGTACTTC; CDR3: CASSLGTGSDEQYF
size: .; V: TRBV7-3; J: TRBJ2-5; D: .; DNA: TGTGCCAGCAGCTTAATCGGCGCAGAGCAAGAGACCCAGTACTTC; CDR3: CASSLIGAEQETQYF
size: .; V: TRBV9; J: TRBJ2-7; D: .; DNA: TGTGCCAGCAGCGTAGGCGCAGGCACCTACGAGCAGTACTTC; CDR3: CASSVGAGTYEQYF
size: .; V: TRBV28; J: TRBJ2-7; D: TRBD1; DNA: TGTGCCAGCAGTACCAGGACAGGGGATCACTTCTACGAGCAGTACTTC; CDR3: CASSTRTGDHFYEQYF
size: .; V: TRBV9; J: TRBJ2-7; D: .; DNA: TGTGCCAGCAGCGTAGTCCCCCCCTTGGGGGAGCAGTACTTC; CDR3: CASSVVPPLGEQYF
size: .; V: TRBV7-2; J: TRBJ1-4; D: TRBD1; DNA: TGTGCCAGCAGCCAGGACAGGGCCGGAAGCAATGAAAAACTGTTTTTT; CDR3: CASSQDRAGSNEKLFF
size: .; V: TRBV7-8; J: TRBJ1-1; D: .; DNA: TGTGCCAGCAGCTTAGGTTTCCACACTGAAGCTTTCTTT; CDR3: CASSLGFHTEAFF
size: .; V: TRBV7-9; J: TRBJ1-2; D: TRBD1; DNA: TGTGCCAGCAGCCCTCAACTGGGACAGGGGAAGGGCTACACCTTC; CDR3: CASSPQLGQGKGYTF
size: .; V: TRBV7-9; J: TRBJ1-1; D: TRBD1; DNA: TGTGCCAGCAACCCCCGAGGAGGGGGCGTAATTGAAGCTTTCTTT; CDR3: CASNPRGGGVIEAFF
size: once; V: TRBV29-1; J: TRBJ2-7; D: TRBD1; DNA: TGCAGCGCCACTACCTCGGACAGGGGCCACGAGCAGTACTTC; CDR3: CSATTSDRGHEQYF
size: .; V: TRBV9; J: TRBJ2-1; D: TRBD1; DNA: TGTGCCAGCAGCGTAGGGACAGGGGATTACTTGGAGCAGTTCTTC; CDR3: CASSVGTGDYLEQFF
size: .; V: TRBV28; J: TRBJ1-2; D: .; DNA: TGTGCCAGCCTCGAACAGGGTGGAGGCTATGGCTACACCTTC; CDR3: CASLEQGGGYGYTF
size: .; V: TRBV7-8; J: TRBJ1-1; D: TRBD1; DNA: TGTGCCAGCAGCTTAGACGGAGGGGGCCCTGAAGCTTTCTTT; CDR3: CASSLDGGGPEAFF
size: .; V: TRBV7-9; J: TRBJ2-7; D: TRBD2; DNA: TGTGCCAGCAGCTTAGTAGGACGAGAGCGGGGAGCGGGGAACGAGCAGTACTTC; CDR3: CASSLVGRERGAGNEQYF
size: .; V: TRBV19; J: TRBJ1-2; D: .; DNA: TGTGCCAGTAGTTCATTCGGAGGCTACACCTTC; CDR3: CASSSFGGYTF
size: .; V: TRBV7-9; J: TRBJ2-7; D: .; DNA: TGTGCCAGCAGCTTAGCGGGAGGTGGCCCTTACGAGCAGTACTTC; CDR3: CASSLAGGGPYEQYF
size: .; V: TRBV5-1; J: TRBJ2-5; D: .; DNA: TGCGCCAGCAGCTTGGTTGGTTTTATGGTTGGAGAGACCCAGTACTTC; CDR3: CASSLVGFMVGETQYF
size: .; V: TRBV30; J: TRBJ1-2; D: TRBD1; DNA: TGTGCCTGGAGTGTTACAGGGGAGAGGGCGTATGGCTACACCTTC; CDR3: CAWSVTGERAYGYTF
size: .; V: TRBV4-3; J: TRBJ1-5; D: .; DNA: TGCGCCAGCAGCCAGACCCATTCCGGACGGCCCCAGCATTTT; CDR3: CASSQTHSGRPQHF
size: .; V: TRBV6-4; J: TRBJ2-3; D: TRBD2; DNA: TGTGCCAGCAGCGTACCGGGACTAGCGAGTAATACGCAGTATTTT; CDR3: CASSVPGLASNTQYF